A single sample is the source of the 28 T cell receptor beta chains below, sequenced in a study of T cell responses to AZD1222 COVID-19 vaccine. Data came from immunoSEQ multiplex PCR; TCRdb stores just in-frame clones and leaves some out. Here the sample spans around 200,000 clones, 90% to 95% being singletons. The sequenced sample was peripheral blood, obtained 28 days after the second dose of the MenACWY control vaccine. These receptors all come from an adult who received the MenACWY meningococcal vaccine as a control.

The chain links TRBV18 to TRBJ2-7, with D uncertain. V was clipped by 3 bases and J by 0 bases, with 9 bases between them. CDR1 and CDR2 (germline): KGHSH, LQKENI. The CDR3 covers 14 residues. CDR3 amino acids: CASSPASYSYEQYF. For the CDR3, the DNA is TGTGCCAGCTCACCTGCATCTTACTCCTACGAGCAGTACTTC.

This rearrangement joins TRBV5-4 to TRBJ1-3; 10 bases align to TRBD1. The V and J ends lost 5 bases and 0 bases, in that order; junction bases with no gene match: 5. This CDR3 has 16 amino acids. CDR1 SGHNT and CDR2 YYREEE come from the germline V gene (reference sequence). This chain's CDR3 is CASSLTGGYSGNTIYF. The CDR3 DNA reads as TGTGCCAGCAGTTTGACAGGGGGCTACTCTGGAAACACCATATATTTT.

The J gene is TRBJ2-3, the V gene TRBV3-1 (or the pseudogene TRBV3-2), with 7 bases fitting TRBD2. The germline CDR1 and CDR2 sequences are LGHDT and YNNKEL (reference sequence). J gave up 6 bases and V 4 bases, and 7 bases lay outside the gene matches. The CDR3 totals 14 residues. The CDR3 nucleotides are TGTGCCAGCAGCCCTGCCGGGGGGATGGATACGCAGTATTTT. Encoded protein: CASSPAGGMDTQYF.

This sequence joins TRBV5-1 and TRBJ1-4; 9 bases line up with TRBD1. V was pared by 4 bases and J by 5 bases, with 9 bases of the junction left unmatched. CDR3 size: 16 residues. CDR1 is SGHRS and CDR2 is YFSETQ in the germline V gene. The CDR3 DNA is TGCGCCAGCAGCGTAAGAGGGGACAGGGACAATGAAAAACTGTTTTTT. It encodes CASSVRGDRDNEKLFF.

The gene calls are TRBV18 and TRBJ1-5; 7 bases match TRBD1. The germline V gene has CDR1 KGHSH and CDR2 LQKENI. This CDR3 spans 15 amino acids. V lost 2 bases to trimming and J lost 3 bases; unmatched junction nucleotides: 4. The CDR3 nucleotides are TGTGCCAGCTCACCAACACAGGGGAACAATCAGCCCCAGCATTTT. It yields the protein CASSPTQGNNQPQHF.

The chain uses TRBV19 and TRBJ1-3; D is undetermined. Between the trimmed V and J ends, which lost 8 bases and 5 bases, there was a span of 19 bases. The length of the CDR3 is 15 residues. Germline CDR1 is LNHDA and CDR2 is SQIVND (reference sequence). The CDR3 DNA follows: TGTGCCAGTGCGGACGATGGGAGGCTGAGAAACACCATATATTTT. Its translation is CASADDGRLRNTIYF.

The chain is built from TRBV9 and TRBJ1-2; 10 bases fit TRBD1. The CDR3 runs to 16 residues. CDR1 SGDLS and CDR2 YYNGEE come from the germline V gene. The V gene end was trimmed by 4 bases and the J gene end by 8 bases; junction bases not matched to a gene: 14. Written as DNA, the CDR3 is TGTGCCAGCAGCCCCCTCGGGACAGGGGTCCGGGGCGGCTACACCTTC. Amino acids: CASSPLGTGVRGGYTF.

The count of this clone is one. The J gene is TRBJ1-2, the V gene TRBV29-1; no reliable D call. The CDR3 runs to 12 residues. Germline V gives CDR1 SQVTM, CDR2 ANQGSEA. V lost 6 bases to trimming and J lost 4 bases, with 12 bases between them. Here the CDR3 reads CSVRDTGYGYTF. The CDR3 coding sequence is TGCAGCGTGAGAGACACGGGCTATGGCTACACCTTC.

Of note for this clone: At one of its ends the junction is not consistent with the germline gene, which may arise from a read error. The CDR3 sequence: CASSFRDGELFF. The CDR3 DNA reads TGTGCTAGCAGCTTCAGGGACGGGGAGCTGTTTTTT. The chain carries TRBV7-7 and TRBJ2-2, with a possible D match to TRBD1 (5 bases). The CDR3 loop spans 12 amino acids. Germline CDR1 and CDR2: SSHAT and FNYEAQ (reference sequence).

This clone was counted a few times. The chain couples TRBV7-9 to TRBJ1-1, with D perhaps matching TRBD1 (5 bases). Germline lookup yields CDR1 SEHNR and CDR2 FQNEAQ (reference sequence). V lost 3 bases to trimming and J lost 5 bases, with 10 bases between them. The length of the CDR3 is 13 residues. Written as DNA, the CDR3 is TGTGCCAGCAGCTTCGGGGGGGAGACTGAAGCTTTCTTT. This gives the protein CASSFGGETEAFF. Using reference TRBV7-9 and TRBJ1-1 for the parts outside the CDR3, the full variable domain is DTGVSQNPRHKITKRGQNVTFRCDPISEHNRLYWYRQTLGQGPEFLTYFQNEAQLEKSRLLSDRFSAERPKGSFSTLEIQRTEQGDSAMYLCASSFGGETEAFFGQGTRLTVV.

The gene calls are TRBV28 and TRBJ1-2, with TRBD1 as a possible D gene (5 bases). Germline V gene sequence: CDR1 MDHEN, CDR2 SYDVKM. V gave up 6 bases and J gave up 4 bases, with 12 bases separating them. The CDR3 covers 13 residues. CDR3 sequence reads: CASRHGTAYGYTF. The CDR3 nucleotides are TGTGCCAGCAGGCACGGGACGGCCTATGGCTACACCTTC.

The rearrangement joins TRBV5-1 to TRBJ1-6; possibly TRBD1 for D (6 bases). The ends were cut back, 4 bases at V and 5 bases at J, with 10 bases in the middle. CDR1 is SGHRS, CDR2 YFSETQ, per germline. The CDR3 spans 14 residues. In DNA form, the CDR3 reads TGCGCCAGCAGCACTGGACAGAATAATTCACCCCTCCACTTT. It translates to CASSTGQNNSPLHF. The full variable domain, in which reference TRBV5-1 and TRBJ1-6 provide the parts outside the CDR3, is KAGVTQTPRYLIKTRGQQVTLSCSPISGHRSVSWYQQTPGQGLQFLFEYFSETQRNKGNFPGRFSGRQFSNSRSEMNVSTLELGDSALYLCASSTGQNNSPLHFGNGTRLTVT.

The rearrangement links TRBV18 to TRBJ2-7; either TRBD1 or TRBD2 may supply D (5 bases each). The CDR3 spans 16 residues. Germline V gene data show CDR1 as KGHSH and CDR2 as LQKENI. Trimming took 3 bases from V and 1 from J, leaving 16 bases between them. The CDR3 nucleotides are TGTGCCAGCTCACCCCCCGGGGCGCTGGGTTCCTACGAGCAGTACTTC. Its translation is CASSPPGALGSYEQYF.

Points on this clone: One end of the junction does not line up with germline, which may come from a read error. This sequence joins TRBV24-1 and TRBJ2-7; a weak D match, TRBD1 (7 bases). This CDR3 spans 11 amino acids. Germline values: CDR1 KGHDR, CDR2 SFDVKD. CDR3 sequence: CATSARGANGF. The CDR3 region has the DNA TGTGCCACCTCCGCCAGGGGGGCCAATGGCTTC.

V and J are TRBV30 and TRBJ2-2; D is undetermined. With 1 base removed from V and 4 bases from J, the gap between germline ends came to 7 bases. The CDR3 length is 13 residues. CDR1 and CDR2 from the germline V gene are GTSNPN and SVGIG (reference sequence). Here the CDR3 DNA reads TGTGCCTGGAGTGCTCGTGGCACCGGGGAGCTGTTTTTT. It encodes CAWSARGTGELFF.

The chain carries TRBV12-3 or TRBV12-4 and TRBJ1-5, with D possibly TRBD1 on 5 matching bases. The CDR3 totals 13 residues. The V end was cut by 8 bases, the J end by 1 base, with 9 bases between. The CDR3 spells CASSRVSNQPQHF. In DNA, the CDR3 is TGTGCCAGCTCCAGGGTGAGCAATCAGCCCCAGCATTTT.

This clone was seen once. The rearrangement uses TRBV28 and TRBJ2-7; TRBD2 agrees at 8 bases. The CDR3 totals 15 residues. After removal of 6 bases from V and 0 bases from J, the junction contained 7 bases not matched to a gene. The germline V gene has CDR1 MDHEN and CDR2 SYDVKM. The DNA for the CDR3 is TGTGCCAGCAGGAGCGGGGGCGAAAGCTCCTACGAGCAGTACTTC. This translates into CASRSGGESSYEQYF. The full variable domain, in which reference TRBV28 and TRBJ2-7 provide the parts outside the CDR3, is DVKVTQSSRYLVKRTGEKVFLECVQDMDHENMFWYRQDPGLGLRLIYFSYDVKMKEKGDIPEGYSVSREKKERFSLILESASTNQTSMYLCASRSGGESSYEQYFGPGTRLTVT.

This clone has only a few counts. The chain carries TRBV4-1 and TRBJ1-5; a possible D gene is TRBD1 (5 bases). CDR1 and CDR2 from the germline V gene are MGHRA and YSYEKL. This CDR3 is built from 15 residues. Trimming shortened V by 0 bases and J by 8 bases, and 14 bases separated the two germline ends. The CDR3 here is CASSQEGRQGEPQHF. In DNA form, the CDR3 reads TGCGCCAGCAGCCAAGAAGGACGCCAGGGCGAGCCCCAGCATTTT.

The chain recombines TRBV6-6 with TRBJ1-1, with 7 bases identical to TRBD1. Germline lookup yields CDR1 MNHNY and CDR2 SVGAGI (reference sequence). The CDR3 is 17 amino acids. V was clipped by 5 bases and J by 1 base; unmatched bases: 13. The CDR3 DNA reads as TGTGCCAGCAGTCCTAACCCCGGACAGGATCGGAACACTGAAGCTTTCTTT. Translated: CASSPNPGQDRNTEAFF.

The CDR3 DNA reads as TGCGCCAGCAGCCCGGGGGACTCTCAAGAGACCCAGTACTTC. Its protein product is CASSPGDSQETQYF. The V and J genes are TRBV5-1 and TRBJ2-5; possible D gene TRBD2, 6 bases. Germline CDR1 is SGHRS and CDR2 is YFSETQ. The CDR3 covers 14 residues. The V end lost 4 bases, the J end lost 2 bases, and 12 bases lay between the germline ends.

This chain uses TRBV4-2 with TRBJ1-5; the D is unclear. Trimming removed 0 bases at V and 3 bases at J, with 15 bases between. The CDR3 is 17 residues long. Germline CDR1 reads LGHNA; CDR2 reads YNFKEQ. CDR3 nucleotides: TGTGCCAGCAGCCAAGATGGCGGTGGCGGGGTCAATCAGCCCCAGCATTTT. This encodes CASSQDGGGGVNQPQHF.

Of note for this clone: The identical CDR3 is also encoded by other nucleotide sequences in the sample. V usage is TRBV7-9 and J usage is TRBJ2-3; D might be TRBD2 (6 bases). Trimming pared 1 base from V and 4 bases from J, leaving 9 bases between. From germline, CDR1 is SEHNR and CDR2 FQNEAQ (reference sequence). This CDR3 has 14 residues. The CDR3 DNA reads TGTGCCAGCAGCTTAGGGCGGGGAGCAGATACGCAGTATTTT. Encoded protein: CASSLGRGADTQYF. Full variable domain (outside the CDR3, taken from reference TRBV7-9 and TRBJ2-3): DTGVSQNPRHKITKRGQNVTFRCDPISEHNRLYWYRQTLGQGPEFLTYFQNEAQLEKSRLLSDRFSAERPKGSFSTLEIQRTEQGDSAMYLCASSLGRGADTQYFGPGTRLTVL.

The chain combines TRBV15 with TRBJ1-2; no firm D call. CDR1 and CDR2 from the germline V gene are LNHNV and YYDKDF (reference sequence). V was shortened by 0 bases and J by 1 base, with 6 bases between the two germline ends. This CDR3 is built from 14 residues. The CDR3 DNA reads as TGTGCCACCAGCAGAGATTTCAGTAACTATGGCTACACCTTC. It is translated as CATSRDFSNYGYTF. The full variable domain, in which reference TRBV15 and TRBJ1-2 provide the parts outside the CDR3, is DAMVIQNPRYQVTQFGKPVTLSCSQTLNHNVMYWYQQKSSQAPKLLFHYYDKDFNNEADTPDNFQSRRPNTSFCFLDIRSPGLGDTAMYLCATSRDFSNYGYTFGSGTRLTVV.

V and J are TRBV7-2 and TRBJ1-5; weak D call: TRBD1 (5 bases). CDR3 length: 16 residues. The germline V and J ends were trimmed by 2 bases and 3 bases, with 14 bases remaining between them. Germline assignment: CDR1 SGHTA and CDR2 FQGNSA. CDR3 bases: TGTGCCAGCAGCTTAACTGGGACGCGTCTCAATCAGCCCCAGCATTTT. It specifies CASSLTGTRLNQPQHF.

The chain joins TRBV10-2 to TRBJ1-6; possibly TRBD1 for D (6 bases). Trimming removed 2 bases from V and 4 bases from J, with 12 bases in between. The CDR3 loop spans 16 amino acids. The germline CDR1 and CDR2 sequences are WSHSY and SAAADI. The CDR3 DNA reads as TGCGCCAGCAGTGAGAGGTGGACAGTTTATAATTCACCCCTCCACTTT. Amino acid sequence: CASSERWTVYNSPLHF.

The chain is built from TRBV24-1 and TRBJ2-3, with a weak D call TRBD1 (5 bases). Deletions cut 5 bases from V and 2 bases from J, with 13 bases between. This CDR3 comprises 15 residues. CDR1 KGHDR and CDR2 SFDVKD come from the germline V gene. The CDR3 coding sequence is TGTGCCACCAGTGTAGGGGCAGGGCCCACAGATACGCAGTATTTT. Translated, it gives CATSVGAGPTDTQYF.

This CDR3 reads CASGFGGGTDTQYF. The CDR3 nucleotides read TGTGCCAGCGGTTTTGGCGGGGGCACAGATACGCAGTATTTT. The gene calls are TRBV6-5 and TRBJ2-3, with TRBD2 as a possible D gene (6 bases). V was shortened by 8 bases and J by 1 base, with 13 bases between the two germline ends. The CDR3 sequence is 14 residues long. Germline CDR1 reads MNHEY; CDR2 reads SVGAGI.

V and J are TRBV10-3 and TRBJ1-5; D gene ambiguous. The V gene lost 2 bases and the J gene lost 5 bases, with 4 bases spanning the gap. Per the germline V gene, CDR1 is ENHRY and CDR2 is SYGVKD. The CDR3 length is 12 residues. The CDR3 DNA is TGTGCCATCAGTGAGACCGATCAGCCCCAGCATTTT. This gives the protein CAISETDQPQHF.